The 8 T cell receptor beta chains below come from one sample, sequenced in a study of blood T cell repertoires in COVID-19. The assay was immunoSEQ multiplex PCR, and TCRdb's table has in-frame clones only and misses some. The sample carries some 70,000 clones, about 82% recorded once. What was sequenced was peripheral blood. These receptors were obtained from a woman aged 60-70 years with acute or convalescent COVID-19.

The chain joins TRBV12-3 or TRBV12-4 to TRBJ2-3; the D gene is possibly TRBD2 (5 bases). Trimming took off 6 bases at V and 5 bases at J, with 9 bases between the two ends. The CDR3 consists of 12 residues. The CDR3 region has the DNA TGTGCCAGCAGCCCAAGCGGAGATACGCAGTATTTT. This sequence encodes CASSPSGDTQYF.

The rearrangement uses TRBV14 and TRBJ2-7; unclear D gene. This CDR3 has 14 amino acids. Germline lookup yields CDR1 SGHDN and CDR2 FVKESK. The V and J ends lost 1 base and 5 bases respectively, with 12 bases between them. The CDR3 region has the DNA TGTGCCAGCAGCCAAGGGGCAAGATCTGACGAGCAGTACTTC. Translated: CASSQGARSDEQYF.

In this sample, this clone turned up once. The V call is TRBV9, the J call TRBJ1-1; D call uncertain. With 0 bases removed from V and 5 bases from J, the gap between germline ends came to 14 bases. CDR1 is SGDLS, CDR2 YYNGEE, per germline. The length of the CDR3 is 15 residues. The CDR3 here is CASSVEGGSWTEAFF. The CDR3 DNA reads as TGTGCCAGCAGCGTAGAAGGAGGAAGTTGGACTGAAGCTTTCTTT.

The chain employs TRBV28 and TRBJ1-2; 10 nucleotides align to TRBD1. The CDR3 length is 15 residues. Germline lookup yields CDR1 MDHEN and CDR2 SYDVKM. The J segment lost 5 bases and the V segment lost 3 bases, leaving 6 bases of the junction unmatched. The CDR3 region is CASSFSDRGGYGYTF. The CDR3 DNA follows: TGTGCCAGCAGTTTTTCGGACAGGGGGGGTTATGGCTACACCTTC.

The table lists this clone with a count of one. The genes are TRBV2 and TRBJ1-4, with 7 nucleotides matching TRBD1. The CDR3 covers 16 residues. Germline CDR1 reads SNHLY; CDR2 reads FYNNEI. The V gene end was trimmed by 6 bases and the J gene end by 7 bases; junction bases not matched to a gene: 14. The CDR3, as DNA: TGTGCCAGCAGCGTTCTGGGACAGCCATCTTCTGAAAAACTGTTTTTT. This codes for CASSVLGQPSSEKLFF. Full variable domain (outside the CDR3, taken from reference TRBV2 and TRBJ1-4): EPEVTQTPSHQVTQMGQEVILRCVPISNHLYFYWYRQILGQKVEFLVSFYNNEISEKSEIFDDQFSVERPDGSNFTLKIRSTKLEDSAMYFCASSVLGQPSSEKLFFGSGTQLSVL.

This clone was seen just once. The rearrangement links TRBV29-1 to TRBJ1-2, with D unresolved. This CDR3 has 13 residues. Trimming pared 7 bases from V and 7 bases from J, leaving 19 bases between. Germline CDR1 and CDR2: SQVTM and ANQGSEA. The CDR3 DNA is TGCAGCGCCGAACCGGGGTCTGTCTCTGGCTACACCTTC. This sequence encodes CSAEPGSVSGYTF.

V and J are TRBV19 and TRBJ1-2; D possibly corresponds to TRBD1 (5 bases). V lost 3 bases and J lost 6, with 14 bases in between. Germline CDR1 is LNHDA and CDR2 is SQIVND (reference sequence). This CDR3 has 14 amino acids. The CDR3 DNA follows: TGTGCCAGTAGTATCCAGGGAAGTCCCCATGGCTACACCTTC. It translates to CASSIQGSPHGYTF. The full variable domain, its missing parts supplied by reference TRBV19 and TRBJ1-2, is DGGITQSPKYLFRKEGQNVTLSCEQNLNHDAMYWYRQDPGQGLRLIYYSQIVNDFQKGDIAEGYSVSREKKESFPLTVTSAQKNPTAFYLCASSIQGSPHGYTFGSGTRLTVV.

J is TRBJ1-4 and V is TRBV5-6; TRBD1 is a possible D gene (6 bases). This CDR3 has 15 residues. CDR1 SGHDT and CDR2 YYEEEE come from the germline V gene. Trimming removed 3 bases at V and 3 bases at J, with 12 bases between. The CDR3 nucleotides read TGTGCCAGCAGCTCGGGGGGGCCACCTAATGAAAAACTGTTTTTT. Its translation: CASSSGGPPNEKLFF.